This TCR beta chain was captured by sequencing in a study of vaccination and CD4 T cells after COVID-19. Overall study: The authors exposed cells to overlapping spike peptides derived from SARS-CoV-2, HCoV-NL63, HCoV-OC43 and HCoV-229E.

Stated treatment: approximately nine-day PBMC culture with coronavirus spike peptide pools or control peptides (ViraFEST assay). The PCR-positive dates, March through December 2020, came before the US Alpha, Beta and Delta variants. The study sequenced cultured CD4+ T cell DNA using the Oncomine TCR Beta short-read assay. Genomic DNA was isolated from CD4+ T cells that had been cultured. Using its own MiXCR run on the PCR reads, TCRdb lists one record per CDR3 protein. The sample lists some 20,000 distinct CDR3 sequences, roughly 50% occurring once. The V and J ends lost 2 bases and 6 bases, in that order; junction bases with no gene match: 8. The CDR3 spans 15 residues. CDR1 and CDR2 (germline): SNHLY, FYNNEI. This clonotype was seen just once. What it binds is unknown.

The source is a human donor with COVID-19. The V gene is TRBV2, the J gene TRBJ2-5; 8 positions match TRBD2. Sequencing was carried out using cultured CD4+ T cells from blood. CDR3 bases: TGTGCCAGCAGTGAACGCGGGGGGCCCGCCAAGACCCAGTACTTC. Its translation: CASSERGGPAKTQYF.